The 16 T cell receptor beta chains below were found in one sample sequenced in a study of cytomegalovirus exposure and HLA in healthy donors (dated by TCRdb to the late 2010s). Preparation of the library involved the immunoSEQ multiplex PCR assay. For the multiplex PCR, a mixture combining 60 forward primers for TCR Vbeta segments and 13 reverse primers for TCR Jbeta segments was used. Held by TCRdb, this immuneACCESS table contains in-frame sequences only and omits some clones. Under half of the omission traces to an unresolved V gene where checked; the cause of the rest is unknown. The sample yields under 200,000 clones; more than 75% were counted once. The ten largest clonotypes hold roughly 9.7% of the sample. Sequencing was carried out using PBMCs. These receptors came from a young man in good health and CMV-seropositive.

V gene TRBV19 combines with J gene TRBJ2-7, with 14 positions matching TRBD2. The V segment lost 1 base and the J segment 2 bases; nucleotides outside the gene matches: 7. The germline CDR1 and CDR2 sequences are LNHDA and SQIVND (reference sequence). This CDR3 comprises 18 residues. CDR3 sequence reads: CASSIARTSGGPAYEQYF. CDR3 DNA: TGTGCCAGTAGTATAGCCCGGACTAGCGGGGGGCCTGCCTACGAGCAGTACTTC.

The rearrangement joins TRBV6-1 to TRBJ1-5; D is undetermined. The CDR3 is made up of 15 amino acids. Trimming cost V 7 bases and J 2 bases, with 15 bases left between them. CDR1 MNHNS and CDR2 SASEGT come from the germline V gene. CDR3 loop: CASKQARVGNQPQHF. The CDR3 DNA sequence: TGTGCCAGCAAACAAGCCCGGGTCGGCAATCAGCCCCAGCATTTT.

This clone was counted between two and nine times. The chain has TRBV10-3 and TRBJ2-3; TRBD2 agrees at 8 bases. The CDR3 runs 15 residues. The trim removed 4 bases at V and 2 bases at J, leaving 5 bases unmatched. Germline assignment: CDR1 ENHRY and CDR2 SYGVKD. CDR3 sequence (DNA): TGTGCCATCAGTGTCGAGCGGGGGACCACAGATACGCAGTATTTT. Translation: CAISVERGTTDTQYF.

The rearrangement uses TRBV27 and TRBJ2-3; 12 bases map to TRBD2. Unmatched junction bases numbered 9, after V lost 2 bases and J lost 3 bases. This CDR3 is built from 18 residues. Per the germline V gene, CDR1 is MNHEY and CDR2 is SMNVEV (reference sequence). The chain's CDR3 is CASSLNPRTSGMTDTQYF. CDR3 coding DNA: TGTGCCAGCAGTTTAAACCCCCGGACTAGCGGGATGACAGATACGCAGTATTTT.

The rearrangement links TRBV30 to TRBJ1-3; D gene ambiguous. The CDR3 length is 14 residues. Germline V gene lookup returns CDR1 GTSNPN and CDR2 SVGIG (reference sequence). The ends were cut back, 2 bases at V and 0 bases at J, with 8 bases in the middle. The CDR3 DNA sequence: TGTGCCTGGAGTTTTGGTAGCTCTGGAAACACCATATATTTT. This encodes CAWSFGSSGNTIYF.

This rearrangement joins TRBV29-1 to TRBJ1-4; TRBD1 aligns across 8 bases. CDR3 length: 13 residues. The V gene's germline CDR1 is SQVTM and CDR2 ANQGSEA. V shed 6 bases, J shed 5 bases, and the junction held 5 bases outside the gene matches. The CDR3 sequence is CSVDTGGNEKLFF. DNA for the CDR3: TGCAGCGTAGATACAGGGGGGAATGAAAAACTGTTTTTT.

V gene TRBV11-2 combines with J gene TRBJ1-4; 10 nucleotides match TRBD1. J lost 8 bases, V lost 5 bases, and 11 bases had no gene match. This CDR3 is built from 16 residues. CDR1 is SGHAT and CDR2 is FQNNGV in the germline V gene. CDR3 nucleotides: TGTGCCAGCAGCCCGGACAGGGGGTCAGGCTGGGAAAAACTGTTTTTT. Its protein is CASSPDRGSGWEKLFF.

This chain links TRBV5-8 with TRBJ1-6; D gene uncertain. The CDR3 runs 15 residues. The V end lost 2 bases, the J end lost 8 bases, and 14 bases lay between the germline ends. Germline assignment: CDR1 SGHTS and CDR2 YDEGEE. CDR3 residues: CASSFRWSGYSPLHF. As DNA, the CDR3 is TGTGCCAGCAGCTTTAGGTGGTCGGGGTATTCACCCCTCCACTTT.

The chain is built from TRBV12-5 and TRBJ1-1; 8 bases are a match to TRBD1. The CDR3 covers 14 residues. V shed 6 bases, J shed 6 bases, and the junction held 9 bases outside the gene matches. CDR1 and CDR2 from the germline V gene are LGHNT and FRNRAP. CDR3 sequence reads: CASGYRGDESEAFF. CDR3 coding DNA: TGTGCTAGTGGGTACAGGGGGGATGAGTCTGAAGCTTTCTTT. The full variable domain, completed using reference TRBV12-5 and TRBJ1-1, is DARVTQTPRHKVTEMGQEVTMRCQPILGHNTVFWYRQTMMQGLELLAYFRNRAPLDDSGMPKDRFSAEMPDATLATLKIQPSEPRDSAVYFCASGYRGDESEAFFGQGTRLTVV.

The CDR3 sequence: CASSFGGRASEQFF. The CDR3 nucleotides read TGTGCCAGCAGCTTCGGTGGCAGGGCAAGTGAGCAGTTCTTC. The V call is TRBV5-4, the J call TRBJ2-1, with D tentatively TRBD1 (5 bases). The germline V gene has CDR1 SGHNT and CDR2 YYREEE (reference sequence). The CDR3 has 14 amino acids. Trimming removed 2 bases at V and 9 bases at J, with 15 bases between. Looking up the rest from reference TRBV5-4 and TRBJ2-1 gives the full variable domain: ETGVTQSPTHLIKTRGQQVTLRCSSQSGHNTVSWYQQALGQGPQFIFQYYREEENGRGNFPPRFSGLQFPNYSSELNVNALELDDSALYLCASSFGGRASEQFFGPGTRLTVL.

The chain couples TRBV29-1 to TRBJ1-1; D is possibly TRBD1 (6 bases). Per germline, CDR1 SQVTM and CDR2 ANQGSEA. Trimming stripped 1 base from V and 5 bases from J, with 29 bases between. This CDR3 spans 19 amino acids. CDR3 coding DNA: TGCAGCGTTGAAGGGGATCTTTCAGGACAGAGAAGGTGGAAAACTGAAGCTTTCTTT. Its protein is CSVEGDLSGQRRWKTEAFF.

This chain links TRBV6-1 with TRBJ2-5, with 10 positions matching TRBD2. CDR1 and CDR2 (germline): MNHNS, SASEGT. Germline trimming cut 0 bases from V and 6 bases from J; bases unmatched to any gene: 13. The CDR3 runs 18 residues. The CDR3 DNA follows: TGTGCCAGCAGTGAAGCTGCTACCCCCGGGACTAGCGAAAAGACCCAGTACTTC. Translating it yields CASSEAATPGTSEKTQYF.

The rearrangement links TRBV12-2 to TRBJ2-7; TRBD1 was called by the table and not checked on the DNA. TRBV12-2 is a recognized pseudogene. This CDR3 is built from 16 residues. CDR3 DNA sequence: TGTGCAAGTCGCTTCCACGCTACCGGGACAGCCTACGAGCAGTACTTC. Translated, it gives CASRFHATGTAYEQYF.

The chain couples TRBV5-4 to TRBJ2-1, with TRBD1 identical over 7 bases. The CDR3 is 14 amino acids. J gave up 1 base and V 3 bases, and 1 base lay outside the gene matches. Germline CDR1 and CDR2: SGHNT and YYREEE (reference sequence). The CDR3 loop reads CASSSGGSYNEQFF. CDR3 sequence (DNA): TGTGCCAGCAGCTCAGGGGGTTCCTACAATGAGCAGTTCTTC.

The CDR3 coding sequence is TGTGCCAGCAGCAAGTTAGCACCGCTGGGTGAGCAGTTCTTC. Amino acid sequence: CASSKLAPLGEQFF. This chain links TRBV21-1 with TRBJ2-1; TRBD2, the D gene given by the table, was not confirmed from the DNA. TRBV21-1 is noted as a pseudogene. There are 14 residues in the CDR3.

This chain connects TRBV5-6 to TRBJ1-1, with D hard to call. Germline values: CDR1 SGHDT, CDR2 YYEEEE. The CDR3 loop spans 15 amino acids. V was pared by 4 bases and J by 2 bases, with 15 bases between. CDR3 protein: CASSPDRGFNTEAFF. CDR3 coding DNA: TGTGCCAGCAGCCCGGACCGGGGTTTTAACACTGAAGCTTTCTTT.